Shown below are 19 T cell receptor beta chains from a single sample sequenced in a study of sequential checkpoint blockade in melanoma. As for treatment: randomized to nivolumab then ipilimumab (arm A) or the reverse (arm B). The method was immunoSEQ multiplex PCR; TCRdb's version includes in-frame clones alone and lacks a portion of them. The table shows roughly 9,200 clones, with roughly 25% occurring only once. This material consisted of tumor tissue (inferred from file names), taken from a patient given nivolumab and ipilimumab in sequence. These receptor sequences come from a human donor with melanoma.

The chain is built from TRBV18 and TRBJ1-1; 8 nucleotides match TRBD1. With 3 bases clipped from V and 1 base from J, the junction kept 4 bases outside the gene matches. Germline CDR1 reads KGHSH; CDR2 reads LQKENI. This CDR3 region has 15 residues. The CDR3, as DNA: TGTGCCAGCTCACCGCGGACAGGGAGGAACACTGAAGCTTTCTTT. As protein: CASSPRTGRNTEAFF.

The gene calls are TRBV29-1 and TRBJ1-1; D unresolved. The germline V gene has CDR1 SQVTM and CDR2 ANQGSEA. V lost 5 bases and J 3 bases, leaving 13 bases between the germline ends. The CDR3 contains 13 residues. CDR3 residues: CSVKTGFDTEAFF. The CDR3, as DNA: TGCAGCGTTAAGACCGGGTTTGACACTGAAGCTTTCTTT.

The J gene is TRBJ1-5, the V gene TRBV6-8; possibly TRBD1 for D (6 bases). Trimming left V 9 bases short and J 1 base short, with 25 bases between. This CDR3 region has 18 residues. Germline V lookup: CDR1 MNHGY, CDR2 SAAAGT. The CDR3 nucleotides are TGTGCCAGACTTCCCCCTCCGGGACACAGATTAAGCAATCAGCCCCAGCATTTT. This gives the protein CARLPPPGHRLSNQPQHF.

The chain carries TRBV11-3 and TRBJ1-3, with a possible D match to TRBD1 (6 bases). CDR3 length: 15 amino acids. V lost 5 bases, J lost 0 bases, and 11 bases lay in between. The germline gives CDR1 SGHNT, CDR2 YENEEA. The DNA for the CDR3 is TGTGCCAGCAGCACGGACAGCTCCTCTGGAAACACCATATATTTT. It translates to CASSTDSSSGNTIYF.

The V and J genes are TRBV28 and TRBJ1-2, with 7 nucleotides matching TRBD1. J gave up 13 bases and V 3 bases, and 14 bases lay outside the gene matches. In germline, CDR1 is MDHEN, CDR2 SYDVKM. The CDR3 covers 14 residues. Here the CDR3 DNA reads TGTGCCAGCAGTTTGGAACGACAGGGTCTGGGGGGCACCTTC. It encodes CASSLERQGLGGTF.

Only a few counts were recorded for this clone. DNA of the CDR3: TGTGCCAGCAGTTACGGGGCAGGGAGGACTGAAGCTTTCTTT. Translated, it gives CASSYGAGRTEAFF. This chain uses TRBV6-8 with TRBJ1-1, with D possibly TRBD1 on 5 matching bases. From germline, CDR1 is MNHGY and CDR2 SAAAGT. This CDR3 comprises 14 residues. V lost 2 bases and J 5 bases, leaving 12 bases between the germline ends.

The V gene is TRBV2, the J gene TRBJ1-1; 7 positions match TRBD1. Trimming took 0 bases from V and 11 from J; bases not matched to a gene: 6. Germline loops: CDR1 SNHLY, CDR2 FYNNEI. The CDR3 totals 13 residues. The CDR3 DNA reads TGTGCCAGCAGTGAAGCAGGGGGCGCAAGGGCTTTCTTT. Its protein is CASSEAGGARAFF.

This clone was found many times. V usage is TRBV7-5 and J usage is TRBJ1-3; TRBD1, the table's D call, lacks a check against the DNA. TRBV7-5 is an annotated pseudogene. The CDR3 contains 16 residues. CDR3: CASSLTRASSGNTIYF. CDR3 bases: TGTGCCAGCAGCTTGACCAGGGCCAGCTCTGGAAACACCATATATTTT.

In this sample, this clone turned up once. This chain links TRBV5-1 with TRBJ2-7; D could derive from TRBD1 or TRBD2 (5 bases each). V lost 1 base and J lost 2, with 10 bases in between. The CDR3 has 14 residues. The germline gives CDR1 SGHRS, CDR2 YFSETQ. Written as DNA, the CDR3 is TGCGCCAGCAGCTTGCAAGGGGAGACCTACGAGCAGTACTTC. Amino acids: CASSLQGETYEQYF. Variable domain in full (rest from reference TRBV5-1 and TRBJ2-7): KAGVTQTPRYLIKTRGQQVTLSCSPISGHRSVSWYQQTPGQGLQFLFEYFSETQRNKGNFPGRFSGRQFSNSRSEMNVSTLELGDSALYLCASSLQGETYEQYFGPGTRLTVT.

The chain joins TRBV19 to TRBJ2-2; 10 bases are shared with TRBD1. Germline assignment: CDR1 LNHDA and CDR2 SQIVND (reference sequence). This CDR3 has 17 residues. V shed 6 bases and J 5 bases; nucleotides not matched to a gene: 12. CDR3 nucleotides: TGTGCCAGTAGCCTCTTCGGACAGGGGGTGGTTACCGGGGAGCTGTTTTTT. This gives the protein CASSLFGQGVVTGELFF. The whole variable domain, remainder taken from reference TRBV19 and TRBJ2-2, is DGGITQSPKYLFRKEGQNVTLSCEQNLNHDAMYWYRQDPGQGLRLIYYSQIVNDFQKGDIAEGYSVSREKKESFPLTVTSAQKNPTAFYLCASSLFGQGVVTGELFFGEGSRLTVL.

A few counts support this clone. This rearrangement joins TRBV6-8 to TRBJ2-5; 8 bases are shared with TRBD1. V lost 3 bases and J lost 5; bases outside the gene matches: 5. The CDR3 is made up of 14 amino acids. In germline, CDR1 is MNHGY, CDR2 SAAAGT. CDR3 loop: CASSYQGAGETQYF. In DNA form, the CDR3 reads TGTGCCAGCAGTTATCAGGGGGCGGGGGAGACCCAGTACTTC.

In its sample, this clone was seen many times. The V and J genes are TRBV6-8 and TRBJ2-5, with a weak D call TRBD2 (7 bases). Germline V gene lookup returns CDR1 MNHGY and CDR2 SAAAGT. Trimming stripped 6 bases from V and 2 bases from J, with 22 bases between. The CDR3 is 17 amino acids. CDR3 protein: CASSPGEGTRFQETQYF. CDR3 in DNA: TGTGCCAGCAGCCCAGGGGAGGGTACGCGATTTCAAGAGACCCAGTACTTC.

This clone is termed medium-sized. The chain joins TRBV6-8 to TRBJ1-1; a weak D match, TRBD1 (5 bases). V dropped 6 bases and J dropped 0 bases, with 11 bases sitting between them. Germline loops: CDR1 MNHGY, CDR2 SAAAGT. The CDR3 has 14 amino acids. The CDR3 loop is CASRSGTVNTEAFF. The CDR3 region has the DNA TGTGCCAGCAGGTCCGGGACGGTGAACACTGAAGCTTTCTTT.

This clone was counted only a few times. J is TRBJ1-6 and V is TRBV6-8; D perhaps matches TRBD1 (6 bases). The length of the CDR3 is 12 residues. The germline V gene has CDR1 MNHGY and CDR2 SAAAGT. V shed 10 bases and J shed 10 bases, with 14 bases lying between them. CDR3 DNA: TGTGCCACCCGAACAGGGTACTCACCCCTCCACTTT. Protein sequence: CATRTGYSPLHF.

This clone has just a few counts. V gene TRBV9 combines with J gene TRBJ2-5; 15 positions agree with TRBD2. The germline gives CDR1 SGDLS, CDR2 YYNGEE. The CDR3 runs to 17 residues. Trimming took 4 bases from V and 4 from J; bases not matched to a gene: 8. The CDR3 DNA is TGTGCCAGCAGCTCCCGGACTAGCGGGGGGGCGGGAGAGACCCAGTACTTC. Translation gives CASSSRTSGGAGETQYF.

This clone was counted only a few times. The same CDR3 also results from other DNA sequences found in this sample. This chain links TRBV6-1 with TRBJ1-4, with D tentatively TRBD1 (5 bases). Germline V lookup: CDR1 MNHNS, CDR2 SASEGT. This CDR3 spans 15 amino acids. Trimming cost V 0 bases and J 8 bases, with 13 bases left between them. DNA of the CDR3: TGTGCCAGCAGTGAAGCTCGGGGGGGAGTAGAAAAACTGTTTTTT. Translated: CASSEARGGVEKLFF.

The rearrangement links TRBV6-8 to TRBJ1-1; D unclear. The CDR3 is 14 residues long. The germline gives CDR1 MNHGY, CDR2 SAAAGT. V was trimmed by 4 bases and J by 1 base, leaving 10 bases between them. In nucleotides, the CDR3 is TGTGCCAGCAGTTTCCCGGCCCGGAACACTGAAGCTTTCTTT. Protein: CASSFPARNTEAFF.

The chain links TRBV5-1 to TRBJ1-6, with 8 bases lining up with TRBD1. CDR3 length equals 16 residues. Germline V gene sequence: CDR1 SGHRS, CDR2 YFSETQ. Trimming cost V 1 base and J 10 bases; bases outside gene matches: 10. CDR3 in amino acids: CASSLTGQGKGSPLHF. The CDR3 DNA follows: TGCGCCAGCAGCTTGACTGGACAGGGAAAAGGATCACCCCTCCACTTT.

This clone was counted only a few times. The gene calls are TRBV6-8 and TRBJ1-3, with unresolved D. Germline values: CDR1 MNHGY, CDR2 SAAAGT. CDR3 length: 15 residues. V was pared by 1 base and J by 0 bases, with 7 bases between. The CDR3 sequence is CASSYFGGSGNTIYF. The CDR3 nucleotides are TGTGCCAGCAGTTACTTTGGAGGCTCTGGAAACACCATATATTTT.